These T cell receptor beta chains were read from a single sample in a study of blood T cells in healthy people across ages. In TCRdb, the 5' RACE reads were re-called with MiXCR into one record per CDR3 protein. This table holds about 1 million distinct CDR3 sequences, over 35% found once. The sequenced sample was blood. These receptors all come from an older woman in good health. Both conserved end residues are part of each CDR3. D genes are given only for firm matches. Size is stated for part of the rows, as once, few or many counts, or as a class when the clone is expanded.

clone_size: .
v_call: TRBV5-4
d_call: .
j_call: TRBJ2-5
cdr3_aa: CASSLGPMQETQYF
cdr3_nt: TGTGCCAGCAGCTTGGGTCCAATGCAAGAGACCCAGTACTTC

clone_size: many
v_call: TRBV11-2
d_call: .
j_call: TRBJ2-1
cdr3_aa: CASSLELPGLYNEQFF
cdr3_nt: TGTGCCAGCAGCTTAGAGCTCCCGGGCCTGTACAATGAGCAGTTCTTC

clone_size: .
v_call: TRBV4-1
d_call: .
j_call: TRBJ2-1
cdr3_aa: CASSPASSPALNEQFF
cdr3_nt: TGCGCCAGCAGCCCTGCTTCTAGTCCCGCACTCAATGAGCAGTTCTTC

clone_size: .
v_call: TRBV27
d_call: .
j_call: TRBJ2-7
cdr3_aa: CASKSGYDEQYF
cdr3_nt: TGTGCCAGCAAAAGCGGTTACGACGAGCAGTACTTC

clone_size: few
v_call: TRBV29-1
d_call: TRBD1
j_call: TRBJ2-7
cdr3_aa: CSAASGTGGPYEQYF
cdr3_nt: TGCAGCGCCGCCTCCGGGACAGGGGGGCCCTACGAGCAGTACTTC

clone_size: .
v_call: TRBV6-1
d_call: .
j_call: TRBJ2-7
cdr3_aa: CASSELGGSYEQYF
cdr3_nt: TGTGCCAGCAGTGAGCTGGGCGGCTCCTACGAGCAGTACTTC

clone_size: .
v_call: TRBV10-1
d_call: TRBD2
j_call: TRBJ2-5
cdr3_aa: CASSSGTSSYQETQYF
cdr3_nt: TGCGCCAGCAGTAGCGGGACTAGCAGTTACCAAGAGACCCAGTACTTC

clone_size: .
v_call: TRBV6-2/TRBV6-3
d_call: .
j_call: TRBJ2-7
cdr3_aa: CASRYSGMSSYEQYF
cdr3_nt: TGTGCCAGCAGGTATAGTGGGATGAGCTCCTACGAGCAGTACTTC

clone_size: few
v_call: TRBV6-5
d_call: .
j_call: TRBJ2-7
cdr3_aa: CASSGSGPPYEQYF
cdr3_nt: TGTGCCAGCAGTGGCTCCGGGCCGCCCTACGAGCAGTACTTC

clone_size: .
v_call: TRBV10-3
d_call: .
j_call: TRBJ2-1
cdr3_aa: CAIRLDREGVGEQFF
cdr3_nt: TGTGCCATCAGATTGGACAGGGAGGGGGTCGGTGAGCAGTTCTTC

clone_size: .
v_call: TRBV28
d_call: .
j_call: TRBJ2-1
cdr3_aa: CASTLEGWRLYNEQFF
cdr3_nt: TGTGCCAGCACCCTCGAAGGCTGGCGGCTGTACAATGAGCAGTTCTTC

clone_size: .
v_call: TRBV6-5
d_call: .
j_call: TRBJ2-6
cdr3_aa: CASSYSMGGANVLTF
cdr3_nt: TGTGCCAGCAGTTACTCGATGGGTGGGGCCAACGTCCTGACTTTC

clone_size: .
v_call: TRBV29-1
d_call: TRBD2
j_call: TRBJ2-3
cdr3_aa: CSVDPTPKTSGRTDTQYF
cdr3_nt: TGCAGCGTTGACCCCACCCCTAAGACTAGCGGGAGGACAGATACGCAGTATTTT

clone_size: .
v_call: TRBV7-8
d_call: .
j_call: TRBJ1-5
cdr3_aa: CASSLAQGNQPQHF
cdr3_nt: TGTGCCAGCAGCTTAGCCCAGGGGAATCAGCCCCAGCATTTT

clone_size: .
v_call: TRBV5-5
d_call: .
j_call: TRBJ2-2
cdr3_aa: CASRTGVGTGELFF
cdr3_nt: TGTGCCAGCAGAACGGGAGTTGGGACCGGGGAGCTGTTTTTT

clone_size: many
v_call: TRBV4-1
d_call: .
j_call: TRBJ2-4
cdr3_aa: CASSQDSDTIQYF
cdr3_nt: TGCGCCAGCAGCCAAGATAGCGATACCATTCAGTACTTC

clone_size: .
v_call: TRBV9
d_call: TRBD1
j_call: TRBJ2-3
cdr3_aa: CASSVTGGGTDTQYF
cdr3_nt: TGTGCCAGCAGCGTGACAGGGGGCGGCACAGATACGCAGTATTTT

clone_size: .
v_call: TRBV12-3/TRBV12-4
d_call: .
j_call: TRBJ2-2
cdr3_aa: CASRIVGELFF
cdr3_nt: TGTGCCAGCAGGATCGTTGGGGAGCTGTTTTTT

clone_size: .
v_call: TRBV28
d_call: .
j_call: TRBJ2-1
cdr3_aa: CASSFGPGTKDEQYF
cdr3_nt: .

clone_size: .
v_call: TRBV20-1
d_call: .
j_call: TRBJ2-4
cdr3_aa: CSAGPAGLTKNIQYF
cdr3_nt: TGCAGTGCTGGCCCAGCAGGGTTAACCAAAAACATTCAGTACTTC

clone_size: few
v_call: TRBV12-3/TRBV12-4
d_call: TRBD1
j_call: TRBJ1-6
cdr3_aa: CASRPTGGLISPLHF
cdr3_nt: TGTGCCAGCAGACCGACAGGGGGTCTAATTTCACCCCTCCACTTT

clone_size: .
v_call: TRBV5-1
d_call: TRBD2
j_call: TRBJ2-7
cdr3_aa: CASSYGLAGGPYEQYF
cdr3_nt: TGCGCCAGCAGCTACGGACTAGCGGGGGGTCCCTACGAGCAGTACTTC

clone_size: .
v_call: TRBV2
d_call: .
j_call: TRBJ2-5
cdr3_aa: CASKGSGRGYQETQYF
cdr3_nt: TGTGCCAGCAAAGGTTCGGGTAGGGGGTACCAAGAGACCCAGTACTTC

clone_size: few
v_call: TRBV20-1
d_call: TRBD2
j_call: TRBJ2-1
cdr3_aa: CSAVGGNYNEQFF
cdr3_nt: TGCAGCGCCGTCGGGGGGAACTACAATGAGCAGTTCTTC

clone_size: few
v_call: TRBV7-9
d_call: TRBD2
j_call: TRBJ2-3
cdr3_aa: CASIPGLAGWGDTQYF
cdr3_nt: TGTGCCAGCATCCCTGGACTAGCGGGATGGGGGGATACGCAGTATTTT

clone_size: .
v_call: TRBV27
d_call: .
j_call: TRBJ2-3
cdr3_aa: CASSLMGRETDTQYF
cdr3_nt: TGTGCCAGCAGTTTAATGGGTAGGGAAACAGATACGCAGTATTTT

clone_size: .
v_call: TRBV27
d_call: .
j_call: TRBJ1-1
cdr3_aa: CASSLGLDRNTEAFF
cdr3_nt: TGTGCCAGCAGTTTAGGATTGGACAGGAACACTGAAGCTTTCTTT

clone_size: few
v_call: TRBV27
d_call: TRBD1
j_call: TRBJ2-1
cdr3_aa: CASSPQGLGEQFF
cdr3_nt: TGTGCCAGCAGTCCACAGGGGTTAGGTGAGCAGTTCTTC

clone_size: many
v_call: TRBV20-1
d_call: .
j_call: TRBJ2-3
cdr3_aa: CSADFRAETSTDTQYF
cdr3_nt: TGCAGTGCTGACTTCAGGGCCGAGACTAGCACAGATACGCAGTATTTT

clone_size: .
v_call: TRBV3-1
d_call: .
j_call: TRBJ2-5
cdr3_aa: CASSSGTYERQQYF
cdr3_nt: TGTGCCAGCAGCTCCGGGACCTATGAGCGTCAGCAGTACTTC

clone_size: .
v_call: TRBV28
d_call: .
j_call: TRBJ1-2
cdr3_aa: CASSSTGTPLGYGYTF
cdr3_nt: TGTGCCAGCAGTTCAACCGGGACACCGCTTGGCTATGGCTACACCTTC

clone_size: .
v_call: TRBV7-8
d_call: .
j_call: TRBJ1-4
cdr3_aa: CVSSRGASGEFYEKLFF
cdr3_nt: TGTGTCAGCAGTCGCGGAGCTTCAGGGGAGTTTTATGAAAAACTGTTTTTT

clone_size: .
v_call: TRBV9
d_call: .
j_call: TRBJ2-3
cdr3_aa: CASSATDSDTQYF
cdr3_nt: TGTGCCAGCAGCGCGACAGATTCAGATACGCAGTATTTT

clone_size: .
v_call: TRBV30
d_call: TRBD1
j_call: TRBJ1-5
cdr3_aa: CAWSFRDRRGQPQHF
cdr3_nt: TGTGCCTGGAGTTTCCGGGACAGGAGGGGCCAGCCCCAGCATTTT

clone_size: .
v_call: TRBV24-1
d_call: .
j_call: TRBJ2-5
cdr3_aa: CATSDFQETQYF
cdr3_nt: TGTGCCACCAGTGATTTCCAAGAGACCCAGTACTTC

clone_size: .
v_call: TRBV9
d_call: TRBD1
j_call: TRBJ2-7
cdr3_aa: CASSVDGQGAYEQYF
cdr3_nt: TGTGCCAGCAGCGTAGACGGACAGGGGGCCTACGAGCAGTACTTC

clone_size: .
v_call: TRBV4-2
d_call: TRBD2
j_call: TRBJ2-7
cdr3_aa: CASSPQRDVYEQYF
cdr3_nt: TGTGCCAGCAGCCCGCAGCGGGACGTGTACGAGCAGTACTTC

clone_size: .
v_call: TRBV6-5
d_call: TRBD2
j_call: TRBJ2-1
cdr3_aa: CASSYAGLAGDEQFF
cdr3_nt: TGTGCCAGCAGTTACGCGGGACTAGCGGGAGATGAGCAGTTCTTC

clone_size: .
v_call: TRBV7-8
d_call: TRBD2
j_call: TRBJ2-3
cdr3_aa: CASGPTSGPRDTQYF
cdr3_nt: TGTGCCAGCGGGCCGACTAGCGGGCCCAGAGATACGCAGTATTTT

clone_size: .
v_call: TRBV20-1
d_call: .
j_call: TRBJ1-5
cdr3_aa: CSARGEGTDQPQHF
cdr3_nt: TGCAGTGCAAGGGGGGAGGGCACGGATCAGCCCCAGCATTTT

clone_size: few
v_call: TRBV25-1
d_call: .
j_call: TRBJ2-1
cdr3_aa: CASQRSGNEQFF
cdr3_nt: TGTGCCAGTCAAAGAAGCGGGAATGAGCAGTTCTTC

clone_size: few
v_call: TRBV18
d_call: .
j_call: TRBJ1-6
cdr3_aa: CASSAPPRGNSPLHF
cdr3_nt: TGTGCCAGCTCAGCCCCCCCCAGGGGTAATTCACCCCTCCACTTT

clone_size: .
v_call: TRBV19
d_call: .
j_call: TRBJ1-5
cdr3_aa: CASSHRVANQPQHF
cdr3_nt: TGTGCCAGTAGCCACAGGGTTGCAAATCAGCCCCAGCATTTT

clone_size: .
v_call: TRBV27
d_call: TRBD2
j_call: TRBJ2-7
cdr3_aa: CASSYTVTSGKSYEQYF
cdr3_nt: TGTGCCAGCAGTTATACCGTGACTAGCGGGAAATCCTACGAGCAGTACTTC

clone_size: few
v_call: TRBV6-5
d_call: .
j_call: TRBJ2-7
cdr3_aa: CASKSVGEQYF
cdr3_nt: TGTGCCAGCAAATCTGTTGGCGAGCAGTACTTC

clone_size: .
v_call: TRBV6-5
d_call: .
j_call: TRBJ2-7
cdr3_aa: CASSYQDSVYEQYF
cdr3_nt: TGTGCCAGCAGCTACCAAGACAGCGTCTACGAGCAGTACTTC

clone_size: .
v_call: TRBV10-3
d_call: TRBD1
j_call: TRBJ2-1
cdr3_aa: CAISQGVSYNEQFF
cdr3_nt: TGTGCCATCAGCCAGGGGGTCTCCTACAATGAGCAGTTCTTC

clone_size: .
v_call: TRBV28
d_call: .
j_call: TRBJ2-7
cdr3_aa: CASRAGLLLGDEQYF
cdr3_nt: TGTGCCAGCAGAGCCGGGCTTCTATTGGGCGACGAGCAGTACTTC

clone_size: .
v_call: TRBV6-1
d_call: TRBD2
j_call: TRBJ2-1
cdr3_aa: CASRDPTGTSGIYNEQFF
cdr3_nt: TGTGCCAGCAGGGACCCTACCGGGACTAGCGGGATCTACAATGAGCAGTTCTTC

clone_size: .
v_call: TRBV12-3/TRBV12-4
d_call: .
j_call: TRBJ1-5
cdr3_aa: CASSLRTLNQPRHF
cdr3_nt: TGTGCCAGCAGTCTGCGGACCCTCAATCAGCCCCGGCATTTT

clone_size: few
v_call: TRBV11-2
d_call: .
j_call: TRBJ2-2
cdr3_aa: CASSLSRLVSGELFF
cdr3_nt: TGTGCCAGCAGCTTGTCGCGACTAGTGTCCGGGGAGCTGTTTTTT

clone_size: few
v_call: TRBV7-2
d_call: TRBD1
j_call: TRBJ1-5
cdr3_aa: CASSYRQGVGQPQHF
cdr3_nt: TGTGCCAGCAGCTACCGACAGGGGGTAGGTCAGCCCCAGCATTTT

clone_size: once
v_call: TRBV5-1
d_call: .
j_call: TRBJ2-3
cdr3_aa: CASSLIPPQSTDTQYF
cdr3_nt: TGCGCCAGCAGCTTGATCCCCCCACAGAGCACAGATACGCAGTATTTT